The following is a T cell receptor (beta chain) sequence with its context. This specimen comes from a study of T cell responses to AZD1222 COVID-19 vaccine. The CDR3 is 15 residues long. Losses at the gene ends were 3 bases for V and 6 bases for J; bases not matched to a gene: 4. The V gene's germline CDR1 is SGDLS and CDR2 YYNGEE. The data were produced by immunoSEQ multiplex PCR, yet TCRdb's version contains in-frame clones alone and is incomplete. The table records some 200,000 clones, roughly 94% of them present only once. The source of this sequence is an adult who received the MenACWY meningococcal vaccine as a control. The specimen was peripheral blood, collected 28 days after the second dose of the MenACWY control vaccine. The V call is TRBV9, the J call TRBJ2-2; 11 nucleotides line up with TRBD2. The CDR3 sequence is CASSESGLAAGELFF. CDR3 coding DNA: TGTGCCAGCAGCGAATCGGGACTAGCGGCCGGGGAGCTGTTTTTT.